These T cell receptor beta chains were read from a single sample in a study of shared clonotypes between healthy human individuals. The method was immunoSEQ multiplex PCR; TCRdb's version includes in-frame clones alone and lacks a portion of them. The data show some 2.1 million clones, with 85% to 95% seen just once and around 1.1% held by the top ten. The sample consisted of naive CD8+ T cells sorted from blood. The receptors derive from a young man in good health. The conserved cysteine and the conserved F or W are not part of the CDR3 here. D genes are given only for firm matches.

CDR3aa: ASSLKPEDYGYT
d_gene: NA
v_gene: TRBV7-9

CDR3aa: ASSSQVAGYNEQF
d_gene: TRBD2
v_gene: TRBV9

CDR3aa: ASSQDSGLFREAPDTQY
d_gene: TRBD2
v_gene: TRBV4-3

CDR3aa: ASSEDRGRENTGELF
d_gene: TRBD1
v_gene: TRBV27

CDR3aa: ASSFGSQLNTEAF
d_gene: NA
v_gene: TRBV7-9

CDR3aa: ASSIYEISDTQY
d_gene: NA
v_gene: TRBV5-4

CDR3aa: ASSLRGDEQF
d_gene: NA
v_gene: TRBV27

CDR3aa: ASSFGRVSNEQY
d_gene: NA
v_gene: TRBV6-5

CDR3aa: AWSPTSTEQF
d_gene: NA
v_gene: TRBV30

CDR3aa: ASSLRGLAGSNEQF
d_gene: TRBD2
v_gene: TRBV14

CDR3aa: ASSQAAGALQETQY
d_gene: TRBD2
v_gene: TRBV5-1

CDR3aa: ASSFGGRGNEQF
d_gene: NA
v_gene: TRBV5-8

CDR3aa: ASSFSPQQY
d_gene: NA
v_gene: TRBV28

CDR3aa: ASTVRGQSTDTQY
d_gene: NA
v_gene: TRBV6-1

CDR3aa: ASSSPSGGRQPQH
d_gene: TRBD1
v_gene: TRBV28

CDR3aa: ASSLLSSEEGDYGYT
d_gene: NA
v_gene: TRBV14

CDR3aa: SVPIGGHSSYEQY
d_gene: NA
v_gene: TRBV29-1

CDR3aa: AIKVGVEETQY
d_gene: NA
v_gene: TRBV10-3

CDR3aa: AWSLAGVETDTQY
d_gene: TRBD2
v_gene: TRBV30

CDR3aa: ASSLLPGGLGNQPQH
d_gene: TRBD1
v_gene: TRBV4-1

CDR3aa: ASSYGGFDIQY
d_gene: NA
v_gene: TRBV6-5

CDR3aa: AWSPDSASETQY
d_gene: NA
v_gene: TRBV30

CDR3aa: ASSEGRAYEQY
d_gene: NA
v_gene: TRBV2

CDR3aa: ASSFGVSYEQY
d_gene: NA
v_gene: TRBV5-6

CDR3aa: ASSLVAGGSQPQH
d_gene: NA
v_gene: TRBV7-8

CDR3aa: ASSVRDQETQY
d_gene: NA
v_gene: TRBV28

CDR3aa: ASSLLSTDTQY
d_gene: NA
v_gene: TRBV27

CDR3aa: ASNVGENTGELF
d_gene: NA
v_gene: TRBV19

CDR3aa: ASSLFLGGNEQF
d_gene: TRBD2
v_gene: TRBV28

CDR3aa: AISDNRGHEQY
d_gene: TRBD1
v_gene: TRBV10-3

CDR3aa: ASSQEGIGGDEQY
d_gene: TRBD1
v_gene: TRBV4-1

CDR3aa: ASSPTGTRENTEAF
d_gene: NA
v_gene: TRBV27

CDR3aa: AWTAVGPYGYT
d_gene: NA
v_gene: TRBV30

CDR3aa: ASSLTTNNEQF
d_gene: NA
v_gene: TRBV27

CDR3aa: ASSQASSRNEQF
d_gene: NA
v_gene: TRBV4-1

CDR3aa: ATSRDAEGAYEQY
d_gene: NA
v_gene: TRBV15

CDR3aa: ASSESQNRLAKNIQY
d_gene: NA
v_gene: TRBV25-1

CDR3aa: ANPMGGTDTIDDQPQH
d_gene: TRBD1
v_gene: TRBV6-4

CDR3aa: ASSWDLEQF
d_gene: NA
v_gene: TRBV11-2

CDR3aa: ASSAGTGRNTGELF
d_gene: TRBD1
v_gene: TRBV7-9

CDR3aa: ASRGPGQGLNQPQH
d_gene: TRBD1
v_gene: TRBV6-6

CDR3aa: ASSKRPRPNQPQH
d_gene: NA
v_gene: TRBV21-1

CDR3aa: ASSPIKRGAGYEQY
d_gene: TRBD2
v_gene: TRBV7-2

CDR3aa: AISEGKYQETQY
d_gene: NA
v_gene: TRBV10-3

CDR3aa: ASGGAGTNYGYT
d_gene: NA
v_gene: TRBV5-6

CDR3aa: ASSQELAGAYEQY
d_gene: TRBD2
v_gene: TRBV4-2

CDR3aa: ASLKTPPGGYSNQPQH
d_gene: NA
v_gene: TRBV10-1

CDR3aa: ASSSTELNQPQH
d_gene: NA
v_gene: TRBV27

CDR3aa: ASSPGTRGYEQY
d_gene: TRBD2
v_gene: TRBV13

CDR3aa: ASSDPEWTSGDLYEQY
d_gene: TRBD2
v_gene: TRBV5-1

CDR3aa: ASSQDRGQGYEQY
d_gene: NA
v_gene: TRBV4-1

CDR3aa: ASSPTPYSNQPQH
d_gene: NA
v_gene: TRBV19

CDR3aa: ASSPGTGSYEQY
d_gene: TRBD1
v_gene: TRBV4-3

CDR3aa: ASSELYGTLGEQY
d_gene: NA
v_gene: TRBV6-1

CDR3aa: ASSAWDTSGEQY
d_gene: TRBD2
v_gene: TRBV9